This T cell receptor beta chain was obtained from a study of blood T cell repertoires in COVID-19. The wider study: PBMCs, B-cell-depleted T cells, or T cells provided the cDNA or gDNA that made up the material.

In the source study's methods: Nucleated cell counts were estimated from reference gene primer amplification. The assay was immunoSEQ multiplex PCR, and TCRdb's table has in-frame clones only and misses some. V and J calls and clone size come straight from that table; D and trimming were deduced from the DNA. Of about 180,000 clones listed, 88% were seen once; the top ten hold about 4.1%. Germline lookup yields CDR1 LGHNT and CDR2 FRNRAP. V lost 6 bases and J lost 8, with 13 bases in between. CDR3 length: 12 amino acids. The chain combines TRBV12-5 with TRBJ1-1, with D perhaps TRBD1 (6 bases). This TCR came from a young woman with acute or convalescent COVID-19. Sequencing input: peripheral blood. CDR3 coding DNA: TGTGCTAGTGGGTACAACAGGGACGAAGCTTTCTTT. It yields the protein CASGYNRDEAFF.